This T cell receptor beta chain was recovered during a study of cytomegalovirus exposure and HLA in healthy donors. Primers for the PCR totalled 60 Vbeta and 13 Jbeta. Some clones are missing from TCRdb's copy, which holds only in-frame ones; the method was immunoSEQ multiplex PCR. The table includes 170,000 or so clones, roughly 70% detected once. CDR3 length: 15 residues. Trimming shortened V by 0 bases and J by 4 bases, and 12 bases separated the two germline ends. Per germline, CDR1 MNHEY and CDR2 SVGAGI. The sample taken for sequencing was PBMCs. The sequence was collected from a male donor in good health and CMV-seronegative. The V and J genes are TRBV6-5 and TRBJ1-2; D perhaps matches TRBD1 (6 bases). The CDR3 nucleotides read TGTGCCAGCAGTTACTCTGGAGGACAGTCCTATGGCTACACCTTC. Protein: CASSYSGGQSYGYTF.